The next 2 T cell receptor beta chains were all read from a single sample in a study of control samples from healthy donors and cancer patients. Sequencing used immunoSEQ multiplex PCR; TCRdb keeps in-frame clones, though not all of them. The data contain about 69,000 clones, 84% of them singletons. Sequenced material: PBMCs. Receptors originate from a woman aged 50 to 60 with lung cancer.

This clone was detected only a few times. V gene TRBV18 combines with J gene TRBJ2-7; 7 nucleotides agree with TRBD1. Germline V gene lookup returns CDR1 KGHSH and CDR2 LQKENI. This CDR3 is 14 amino acids long. V lost 3 bases to trimming and J lost 7 bases; unmatched junction nucleotides: 9. The CDR3 DNA sequence: TGTGCCAGCTCACCTGGGAACAGGGGTCGGGAGCAGTACTTC. Translation: CASSPGNRGREQYF.

V and J are TRBV5-8 and TRBJ1-1; no clear D gene. CDR3 size: 13 residues. Germline CDR1 SGHTS, CDR2 YDEGEE. Trimming removed 2 bases from V and 0 bases from J, with 5 bases in between. DNA for the CDR3: TGTGCCAGCAGCTTATCACTGAACACTGAAGCTTTCTTT. Translating it yields CASSLSLNTEAFF.